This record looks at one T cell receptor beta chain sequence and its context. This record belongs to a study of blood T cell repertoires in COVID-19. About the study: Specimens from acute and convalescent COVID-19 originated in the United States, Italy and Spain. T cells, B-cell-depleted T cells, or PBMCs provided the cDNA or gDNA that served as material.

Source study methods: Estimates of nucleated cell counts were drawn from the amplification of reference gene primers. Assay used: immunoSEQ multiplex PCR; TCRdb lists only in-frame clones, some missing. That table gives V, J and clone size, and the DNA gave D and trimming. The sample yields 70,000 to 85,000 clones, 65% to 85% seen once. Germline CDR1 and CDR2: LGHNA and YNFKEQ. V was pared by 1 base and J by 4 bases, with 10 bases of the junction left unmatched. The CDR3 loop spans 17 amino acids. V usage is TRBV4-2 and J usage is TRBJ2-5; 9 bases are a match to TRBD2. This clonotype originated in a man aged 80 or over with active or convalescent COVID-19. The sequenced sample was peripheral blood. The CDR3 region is CASSQGSGGPRGETQYF. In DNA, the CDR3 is TGTGCCAGCAGCCAAGGGAGCGGGGGGCCTCGGGGAGAGACCCAGTACTTC.